This TCR beta chain was captured by sequencing in a study of blood T cell repertoires in COVID-19. Study-level background: From T cells, B-cell-depleted T cells, or PBMCs came the material, which was cDNA or gDNA.

As processed by the authors: Reference gene primer amplification gave nucleated cell count estimates. Profiled with immunoSEQ multiplex PCR; TCRdb holds only in-frame clones, not every one. The V and J calls and clone size are taken from that table; D and trimming were inferred from the DNA. Counted here are fewer than 250,000 clones, 70% to 90% occurring once; the ten biggest clones make up 11%. The CDR3 is made up of 15 amino acids. The V gene end was trimmed by 3 bases and the J gene end by 3 bases; junction bases not matched to a gene: 5. Looked up from germline, CDR1 is MGHRA and CDR2 is YSYEKL. In terms of age and location, participants ranged from about 18 to 100 years and lived in about two dozen US areas. Cohort 3 recovery required two negative PCRs, clearance, or symptom resolution.

This sequence was found in a man between 25 and 39 years old who had recovered from COVID-19. This chain uses TRBV4-1 with TRBJ2-5, with TRBD1 matching over 9 bases. Sequenced material: PBMCs or T cells enriched from blood (not recorded which). In DNA form, the CDR3 reads TGCGCCAGCAGCCAGCTTTGGACAGGGGAAGAGACCCAGTACTTC. It specifies CASSQLWTGEETQYF.